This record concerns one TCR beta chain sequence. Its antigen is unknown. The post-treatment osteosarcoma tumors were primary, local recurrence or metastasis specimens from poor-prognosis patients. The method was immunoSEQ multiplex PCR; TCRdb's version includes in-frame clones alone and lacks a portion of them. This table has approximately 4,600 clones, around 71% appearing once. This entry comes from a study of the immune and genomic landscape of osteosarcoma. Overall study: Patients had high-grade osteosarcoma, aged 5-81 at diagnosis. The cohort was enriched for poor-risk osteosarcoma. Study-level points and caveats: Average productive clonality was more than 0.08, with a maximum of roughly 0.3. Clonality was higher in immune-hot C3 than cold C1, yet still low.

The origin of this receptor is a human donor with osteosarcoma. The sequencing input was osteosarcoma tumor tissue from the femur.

CDR3 in amino acids: CASSLSYQTHQPQHF. The CDR3 DNA reads TGTGCCAGCAGTTTATCGTACCAGACCCATCAGCCCCAGCATTTT. The gene calls are TRBV27 and TRBJ1-5; D ambiguous. Between the trimmed V and J ends, which lost 0 bases and 5 bases, there was a span of 11 bases. This CDR3 has 15 residues. The germline CDR1 and CDR2 sequences are MNHEY and SMNVEV (reference sequence).